A selection of T cell receptor beta chains follows, all from one sample in a study of blood T cell repertoires in COVID-19. TCRdb keeps only in-frame clones here, not all; method: immunoSEQ multiplex PCR. The data show roughly 240,000 clones, approximately 90% seen once. The sample was PBMCs or T cells enriched from blood (not recorded which). The receptor source for this set is a man between 45 and 60 years old who had been exposed to COVID-19. The CDR3 runs from the conserved cysteine through the conserved F or W. Fields, in order: V gene, clone size, D gene, J gene, CDR3 protein, CDR3 DNA. The D gene is left open where the match is weak. Clone size is given for some rows only: seen once, a few or many times, or a class if the clone is expanded.

TRBV18,.,TRBD1,TRBJ2-5,CASSLGQGQETQYF,TGTGCCAGCTCACTGGGACAGGGCCAAGAGACCCAGTACTTC
TRBV5-1,.,.,TRBJ1-2,CASSLDPAVPEGYTF,TGCGCCAGCAGCTTGGATCCCGCGGTCCCCGAGGGCTACACCTTC
TRBV5-1,once,.,TRBJ1-1,CASSLAAQGTEAFF,TGCGCCAGCAGCTTGGCTGCCCAGGGCACTGAAGCTTTCTTT
TRBV27,once,TRBD1,TRBJ2-7,CASSKTVTGVYEQYF,TGTGCCAGCAGCAAGACGGTAACAGGGGTGTACGAGCAGTACTTC
TRBV28,.,TRBD2,TRBJ2-3,CASSSPHGGGTTSTDTQYF,TGTGCCAGCAGTTCCCCCCACGGCGGGGGGACCACTAGCACAGATACGCAGTATTTT
TRBV5-1,once,TRBD1,TRBJ2-7,CASSFLRDRGHEQYF,TGCGCCAGCAGCTTCCTCCGGGACAGGGGGCACGAGCAGTACTTC
TRBV19,.,TRBD2,TRBJ2-3,CASSIPAGAGTDTQYF,TGTGCCAGTAGTATCCCAGCGGGGGCCGGCACAGATACGCAGTATTTT
TRBV5-1,.,TRBD2,TRBJ2-3,CASSPSGGGTDTQYF,TGCGCCAGCAGCCCTAGCGGGGGAGGCACAGATACGCAGTATTTT
TRBV7-9,.,.,TRBJ2-2,CASSSRPTGGELFF,TGTGCCAGCAGCTCGAGGCCCACCGGCGGGGAGCTGTTTTTT
TRBV18,.,TRBD1,TRBJ1-3,CASSPGTGDGNTIYF,TGTGCCAGCTCACCCGGGACAGGGGATGGAAACACCATATATTTT
TRBV5-1,once,TRBD1,TRBJ2-1,CASSLNRGTDEQFF,TGCGCCAGCAGCTTGAACAGGGGGACGGATGAGCAGTTCTTC
TRBV29-1,few,TRBD2,TRBJ2-5,CSVVRLAGETQYF,TGCAGCGTTGTACGACTAGCGGGAGAGACCCAGTACTTC
TRBV10-3,.,.,TRBJ1-2,CAISESARPYGYTF,TGTGCCATCAGTGAGAGCGCACGCCCCTATGGCTACACCTTC
TRBV5-1,.,.,TRBJ1-6,CASSLEGYAPLHF,TGCGCCAGCAGCTTGGAGGGGTACGCACCCCTCCACTTT
TRBV6-2/TRBV6-3,.,.,TRBJ1-2,CASSYEAGHGYTF,TGTGCCAGCAGTTACGAGGCGGGGCATGGCTACACCTTC
TRBV27,.,.,TRBJ1-2,CASSFGTGYSYGYTF,TGTGCCAGCAGTTTCGGTACAGGGTATAGCTATGGCTACACCTTC
TRBV14,.,.,TRBJ1-1,CASSQEPLFAFF,TGTGCCAGCAGCCAGGAGCCCCTCTTCGCTTTCTTT
TRBV7-6,.,.,TRBJ2-5,CASSRGQLETQYF,TGTGCCAGCAGTAGGGGCCAGCTGGAGACCCAGTACTTC
TRBV9,many,TRBD1,TRBJ1-2,CASSLQGTSYGYTF,TGTGCCAGCAGCCTACAGGGGACGAGCTATGGCTACACCTTC
TRBV18,.,TRBD1,TRBJ2-1,CASSPGQGDNNEQFF,TGTGCCAGCTCACCAGGACAGGGGGATAACAATGAGCAGTTCTTC
TRBV7-2,.,TRBD1,TRBJ1-4,CASSSNRDRIREKLFF,TGTGCCAGCAGCTCCAACCGGGACAGGATTCGAGAAAAACTGTTTTTT
TRBV30,few,TRBD1,TRBJ1-2,CAWSVDRVYGYTF,TGTGCCTGGAGTGTCGACAGGGTCTATGGCTACACCTTC
TRBV9,.,TRBD2,TRBJ2-5,CASSVGLAGQYQETQYF,TGTGCCAGCAGCGTCGGACTAGCGGGGCAGTACCAAGAGACCCAGTACTTC
TRBV30,.,.,TRBJ1-2,CAWSQGLGYGYTF,TGTGCCTGGAGCCAGGGTTTAGGGTATGGCTACACCTTC
TRBV18,.,.,TRBJ2-1,CASSPTSHDNEQFF,TGTGCCAGCTCACCGACAAGTCACGACAATGAGCAGTTCTTC
TRBV7-9,.,.,TRBJ2-5,CASSLVLQTQYF,TGTGCCAGCAGCTTAGTCCTTCAGACCCAGTACTTC
TRBV6-5,once,TRBD1,TRBJ1-3,CASSLDRDSGNTIYF,TGTGCCAGCAGTCTAGACAGGGACTCTGGAAACACCATATATTTT
TRBV5-1,.,.,TRBJ2-7,CASSHDSYEQYF,TGCGCCAGCAGCCATGACAGCTACGAGCAGTACTTC
TRBV7-3,.,.,TRBJ2-5,CASSFGGNQETQYF,TGTGCCAGCAGCTTTGGGGGGAACCAAGAGACCCAGTACTTC
TRBV9,.,.,TRBJ2-6,CASSWAQNSGANVLTF,TGTGCCAGCAGCTGGGCGCAAAACTCTGGGGCCAACGTCCTGACTTTC
TRBV11-2,.,TRBD1,TRBJ1-2,CASSFVYRGTSNYGYTF,TGTGCCAGCAGCTTCGTTTACAGGGGGACATCGAACTATGGCTACACCTTC
TRBV3-1/TRBV3-2,.,.,TRBJ1-2,CASSPDTQGAGGYTF,TGTGCCAGCAGCCCAGATACACAGGGCGCGGGTGGCTACACCTTC
TRBV19,.,.,TRBJ1-6,CASSIGGNSPLHF,TGTGCCAGTAGTATAGGAGGTAATTCACCCCTCCACTTT
TRBV4-2,.,.,TRBJ2-7,CASSQAGVPYEQYF,TGTGCCAGCAGCCAAGCAGGGGTCCCCTACGAGCAGTACTTC
TRBV18,.,TRBD1,TRBJ1-1,CASSQDRDTEAFF,TGTGCCAGCTCACAGGACAGGGATACTGAAGCTTTCTTT
TRBV4-1,.,.,TRBJ1-2,CASSLAGQVAGSDGYTF,TGCGCCAGCAGCCTCGCTGGGCAGGTCGCAGGATCCGATGGCTACACCTTC
TRBV5-1,once,.,TRBJ2-1,CASSLEAAANLYNEQFF,TGCGCCAGCAGCTTGGAGGCGGCAGCCAACCTTTACAATGAGCAGTTCTTC
TRBV7-3,once,.,TRBJ1-5,CASSLTPDQPQHF,TGTGCCAGCAGCTTGACTCCGGATCAGCCCCAGCATTTT
TRBV5-1,once,TRBD1,TRBJ2-1,CASSLRTGENEQFF,TGCGCCAGCAGCTTGCGGACAGGGGAAAATGAGCAGTTCTTC
TRBV5-5,.,.,TRBJ1-1,CASSFPNLNTEAFF,TGTGCCAGCAGCTTTCCTAACCTGAACACTGAAGCTTTCTTT
TRBV3-1/TRBV3-2,.,TRBD2,TRBJ2-1,CASSPPSGPYNEQFF,TGTGCCAGCAGCCCGCCTAGCGGGCCCTACAATGAGCAGTTCTTC
TRBV2,.,.,TRBJ1-2,CASSEAGYYGYTF,TGTGCCAGCAGTGAGGCAGGGTACTATGGCTACACCTTC
TRBV24-1,.,.,TRBJ1-1,CATRANTEAFF,TGTGCCACCAGGGCAAACACTGAAGCTTTCTTT
TRBV2,.,.,TRBJ1-2,CASRGEGEETYGYTF,TGTGCCAGCAGGGGGGAGGGCGAGGAGACCTATGGCTACACCTTC